This passage covers 23 T cell receptor beta chains from one sample sequenced in a study of blood T cell repertoires in COVID-19. Assay used: immunoSEQ multiplex PCR; TCRdb lists only in-frame clones, some missing. The sample includes about 110,000 clones, around 86% of them seen just once. Sequenced input: peripheral blood. The receptors were gathered from a woman in her 70s with acute or convalescent COVID-19.

The chain couples TRBV19 to TRBJ1-2; TRBD1 agrees at 11 bases. After removal of 6 bases from V and 5 bases from J, the junction contained 2 bases not matched to a gene. There are 13 residues in the CDR3. Germline V gene sequence: CDR1 LNHDA, CDR2 SQIVND (reference sequence). CDR3 in amino acids: CASRGDRGYGYTF. The CDR3 nucleotides read TGTGCCAGTAGAGGGGACAGGGGGTATGGCTACACCTTC.

CDR3 bases: TGTGCCAGTACCCTCGGACGGGGTTGGGACAATCAGCCCCAGCATTTT. As protein: CASTLGRGWDNQPQHF. The chain joins TRBV19 to TRBJ1-5; D remains ambiguous. The CDR3 has 16 amino acids. V was cut by 7 bases and J by 3 bases, with 19 bases left in between. The germline V gene encodes CDR1 LNHDA and CDR2 SQIVND (reference sequence).

CDR3 sequence: CASSQGPRYEQYV. The CDR3 DNA sequence: TGTGCCAGCAGCCAAGGTCCCCGCTACGAGCAGTACGTC. This chain joins TRBV3-1 (or the pseudogene TRBV3-2) and TRBJ2-7, with D uncertain. Trimming took off 1 base at V and 3 bases at J, with 7 bases between the two ends. The CDR3 runs 13 residues. Germline V CDR1 and CDR2: LGHDT, YNNKEL (reference sequence).

The gene calls are TRBV10-2 and TRBJ1-5, with a weak D call TRBD1 (6 bases). CDR1 and CDR2 from the germline V gene are WSHSY and SAAADI. There are 14 residues in the CDR3. Trimming shortened V by 3 bases and J by 11 bases, and 17 bases separated the two germline ends. The CDR3 here is CASSERGGYGTQHF. The CDR3 DNA follows: TGCGCCAGCAGTGAAAGAGGGGGTTATGGGACCCAGCATTTT.

V gene TRBV2 combines with J gene TRBJ2-1, with TRBD2 matching 14 bases. There are 16 residues in the CDR3. After removal of 5 bases from V and 10 bases from J, the junction contained 10 bases not matched to a gene. CDR1 is SNHLY and CDR2 is FYNNEI in the germline V gene. The CDR3 DNA sequence: TGTGCCAGCAGTACTGGACTAGCGGGAGGAGGGTGGGAGCAGTTCTTC. It codes for CASSTGLAGGGWEQFF.

This clone was observed a few times. The rearrangement joins TRBV28 to TRBJ1-4; D not resolved. The germline V gene has CDR1 MDHEN and CDR2 SYDVKM. The V end was cut by 3 bases, the J end by 6 bases, with 17 bases between. This CDR3 region has 16 residues. CDR3 amino acids: CASSFGPDDQDEKLFF. In nucleotides, the CDR3 is TGTGCCAGCAGTTTCGGCCCGGATGATCAGGATGAAAAACTGTTTTTT.

The chain employs TRBV28 and TRBJ1-2, with 8 nucleotides matching TRBD1. The V and J ends lost 5 bases and 6 bases, in that order; junction bases with no gene match: 8. Germline V lookup: CDR1 MDHEN, CDR2 SYDVKM. This CDR3 is 14 amino acids long. DNA of the CDR3: TGTGCCAGCAGTCACCCTCAGGGGGCGCATGGCTACACCTTC. It specifies CASSHPQGAHGYTF.

The gene calls are TRBV12-3 or TRBV12-4 and TRBJ1-3; no firm D call. The V and J ends lost 2 bases and 4 bases respectively, with 6 bases between them. This CDR3 is built from 13 residues. The CDR3 sequence is CASSLFQGNTIYF. Written as DNA, the CDR3 is TGTGCCAGCAGTTTATTCCAGGGAAACACCATATATTTT.

The chain couples TRBV5-4 to TRBJ2-3; tentative D call: TRBD1 (6 bases). Germline V gene sequence: CDR1 SGHNT, CDR2 YYREEE (reference sequence). V gave up 6 bases and J gave up 1 base, with 18 bases separating them. The CDR3 extends over 16 amino acids. The CDR3 sequence: CASTQGRGSGTDTQYF. CDR3 DNA: TGTGCCAGCACCCAGGGTAGGGGGTCGGGCACAGATACGCAGTATTTT.

This chain joins TRBV3-1 (or the pseudogene TRBV3-2) and TRBJ1-2; TRBD1 matches at 10 bases. The CDR3 loop spans 13 amino acids. J gave up 11 bases and V 1 base, and 4 bases lay outside the gene matches. The V gene's germline CDR1 is LGHDT and CDR2 YNNKEL (reference sequence). The chain's CDR3 is CASSQAGTGVYTF. The CDR3, as DNA: TGTGCCAGCAGCCAAGCCGGGACAGGGGTTTACACCTTC.

The J gene is TRBJ1-5, the V gene TRBV5-1; 7 bases are shared with TRBD1. The CDR3 totals 15 residues. CDR1 is SGHRS, CDR2 YFSETQ, per germline. V trimming: 3 bases; J trimming: 1 base; junction bases outside the gene matches: 4. The CDR3 spells CASSSRGESNQPQHF. For the CDR3, the DNA is TGCGCCAGCAGCTCCAGGGGGGAGAGCAATCAGCCCCAGCATTTT.

This chain joins TRBV5-8 and TRBJ2-3; no firm D call. Looked up from germline, CDR1 is SGHTS and CDR2 is YDEGEE. V was pared by 4 bases and J by 4 bases, with 4 bases between. This CDR3 comprises 11 residues. CDR3 bases: TGTGCCAGCAGCCTCTCAGATACGCAGTATTTT. This sequence encodes CASSLSDTQYF.

This chain joins TRBV3-1 (or the pseudogene TRBV3-2) and TRBJ2-1; the D gene is possibly TRBD2 (6 bases). V lost 5 bases, J lost 9 bases, and 20 bases lay in between. The V gene's germline CDR1 is LGHDT and CDR2 YNNKEL (reference sequence). This CDR3 is 15 amino acids long. CDR3 bases: TGTGCCAGCAGCGTCGGTAGCGGACCTCGGGGTGAGCAGTTCTTC. This codes for CASSVGSGPRGEQFF.

This sequence joins TRBV6-1 and TRBJ2-2; 8 bases line up with TRBD2. The CDR3 covers 18 residues. With V trimmed by 4 bases and J by 5 bases, 15 bases remained unmatched. Germline V gene lookup returns CDR1 MNHNS and CDR2 SASEGT. The CDR3 is CASSALISGKRGTGELFF. CDR3 DNA sequence: TGTGCCAGCAGTGCCTTGATTAGCGGGAAGAGGGGGACCGGGGAGCTGTTTTTT.

This clone was counted only a few times. The chain joins TRBV6-2 or TRBV6-3 to TRBJ1-5, with TRBD1 matching over 10 bases. The CDR3 sequence is 16 residues long. CDR1 and CDR2 from the germline V gene are MNHEY and SVGEGT. V gave up 6 bases and J gave up 0 bases; unmatched junction bases: 5. In DNA, the CDR3 is TGTGCCAGCAGCCCTCGACAGGGGGCTAGCAATCAGCCCCAGCATTTT. Translated, it gives CASSPRQGASNQPQHF.

The rearrangement links TRBV19 to TRBJ1-5, with TRBD1 matching 8 bases. Germline CDR1 reads LNHDA; CDR2 reads SQIVND (reference sequence). CDR3 length equals 15 residues. J was trimmed by 2 bases and V by 7 bases; bases with no gene match: 7. CDR3 protein: CASTPGQGGNQPQHF. The CDR3 nucleotides are TGTGCCAGTACCCCAGGACAGGGAGGCAATCAGCCCCAGCATTTT.

The rearrangement uses TRBV5-1 and TRBJ1-2, with D perhaps matching TRBD1 (5 bases). CDR1 and CDR2 (germline): SGHRS, YFSETQ. The CDR3 contains 14 residues. The germline V and J ends were trimmed by 4 bases and 6 bases, with 16 bases remaining between them. CDR3 protein: CASSPMSVGDGYTF. DNA of the CDR3: TGCGCCAGCAGCCCAATGTCGGTAGGGGATGGCTACACCTTC.

This clone turned up a few times. The chain combines TRBV6-2 or TRBV6-3 with TRBJ2-2; TRBD2 matches at 9 bases. The trim removed 3 bases at V and 6 bases at J, leaving 5 bases unmatched. The germline gives CDR1 MNHEY, CDR2 SVGEGT. CDR3 size: 15 residues. The CDR3 loop is CASSYSGGLSGELFF. As DNA, the CDR3 is TGTGCCAGCAGTTATAGCGGGGGTTTGTCCGGGGAGCTGTTTTTT.

The chain couples TRBV28 to TRBJ2-3; 12 nucleotides match TRBD2. CDR3 length: 15 residues. The germline V gene has CDR1 MDHEN and CDR2 SYDVKM. Losses at the gene ends were 4 bases for V and 5 bases for J; bases not matched to a gene: 4. CDR3 protein: CASSSSGRARDTQYF. The CDR3 bases are TGTGCCAGCAGTTCTAGCGGGAGGGCCAGAGATACGCAGTATTTT.

Only a few counts were recorded for this clone. The genes are TRBV15 and TRBJ2-1; 12 bases map to TRBD2. V lost 3 bases to trimming and J lost 10 bases; unmatched junction nucleotides: 13. The CDR3 runs 17 residues. Per the germline V gene, CDR1 is LNHNV and CDR2 is YYDKDF (reference sequence). The DNA of the CDR3 is TGTGCCACCAGCAGCGTTAGGGCTAGCGGGAGGGCCGGGGAGCAGTTCTTC. Amino acid sequence: CATSSVRASGRAGEQFF.

J is TRBJ2-7 and V is TRBV27; 10 bases agree with TRBD1. CDR3 length: 15 residues. Germline CDR1 reads MNHEY; CDR2 reads SMNVEV (reference sequence). Unmatched junction bases numbered 4, after V lost 5 bases and J lost 0 bases. The CDR3 loop reads CASSTRQGASYEQYF. The CDR3 DNA reads TGTGCCAGCAGTACGCGACAGGGGGCCTCCTACGAGCAGTACTTC.

The chain joins TRBV4-1 to TRBJ2-1; 9 positions match TRBD1. This CDR3 spans 18 amino acids. Trimming removed 1 base from V and 11 bases from J; junction bases left unmatched: 18. The germline V gene has CDR1 MGHRA and CDR2 YSYEKL. The CDR3 loop is CASSQGGTGTGTPRKQFF. The CDR3 DNA is TGCGCCAGCAGCCAAGGTGGGACCGGGACAGGGACCCCCAGGAAGCAGTTCTTC.

The sample holds a few counts of this clone. V gene TRBV19 combines with J gene TRBJ2-1; the match to TRBD1 covers 7 bases. The CDR3 length is 15 residues. V shed 7 bases and J 10 bases; nucleotides not matched to a gene: 16. Germline V gene sequence: CDR1 LNHDA, CDR2 SQIVND (reference sequence). In nucleotides, the CDR3 is TGTGCCAGTACCTCCGGGACAGCCCCTACAGAGGAGCAGTTCTTC. This sequence encodes CASTSGTAPTEEQFF. Filled out from reference TRBV19 and TRBJ2-1, the complete variable domain reads DGGITQSPKYLFRKEGQNVTLSCEQNLNHDAMYWYRQDPGQGLRLIYYSQIVNDFQKGDIAEGYSVSREKKESFPLTVTSAQKNPTAFYLCASTSGTAPTEEQFFGPGTRLTVL.